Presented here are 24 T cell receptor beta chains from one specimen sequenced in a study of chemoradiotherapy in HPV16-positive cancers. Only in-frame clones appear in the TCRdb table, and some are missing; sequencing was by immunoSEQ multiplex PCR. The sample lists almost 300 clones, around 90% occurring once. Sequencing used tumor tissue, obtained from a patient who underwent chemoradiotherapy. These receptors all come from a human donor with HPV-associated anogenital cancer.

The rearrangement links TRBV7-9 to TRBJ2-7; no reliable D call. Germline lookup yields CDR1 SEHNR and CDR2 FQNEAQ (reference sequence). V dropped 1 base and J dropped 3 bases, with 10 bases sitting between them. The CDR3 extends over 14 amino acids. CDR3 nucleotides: TGTGCCAGCAGCTTAGAGTGGTTAAACTACGAGCAGTACTTC. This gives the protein CASSLEWLNYEQYF.

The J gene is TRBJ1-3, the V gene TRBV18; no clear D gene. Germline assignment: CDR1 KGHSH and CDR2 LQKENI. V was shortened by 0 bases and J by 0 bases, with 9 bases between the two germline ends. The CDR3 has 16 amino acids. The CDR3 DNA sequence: TGTGCCAGCTCACCACCGGTCGCCTTCTCTGGAAACACCATATATTTT. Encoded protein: CASSPPVAFSGNTIYF.

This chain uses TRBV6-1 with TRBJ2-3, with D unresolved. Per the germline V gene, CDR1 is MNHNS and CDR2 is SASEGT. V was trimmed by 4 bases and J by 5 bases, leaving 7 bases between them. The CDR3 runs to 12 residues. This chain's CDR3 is CASSATIDTQYF. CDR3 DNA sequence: TGTGCCAGCAGTGCGACAATAGATACGCAGTATTTT.

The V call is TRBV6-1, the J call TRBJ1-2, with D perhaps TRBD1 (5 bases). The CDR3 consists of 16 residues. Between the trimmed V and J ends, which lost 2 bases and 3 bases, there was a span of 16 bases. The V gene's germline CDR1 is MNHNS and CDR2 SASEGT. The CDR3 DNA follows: TGTGCCAGCAGTGAATTCATTTTGGAGGGGCACTATGGCTACACCTTC. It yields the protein CASSEFILEGHYGYTF.

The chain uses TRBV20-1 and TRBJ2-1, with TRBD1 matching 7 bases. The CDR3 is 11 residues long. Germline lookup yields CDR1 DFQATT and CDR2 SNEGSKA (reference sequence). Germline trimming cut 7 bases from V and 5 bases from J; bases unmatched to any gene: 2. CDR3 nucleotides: TGCAGTGGGACAGGCCACAATGAGCAGTTCTTC. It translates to CSGTGHNEQFF.

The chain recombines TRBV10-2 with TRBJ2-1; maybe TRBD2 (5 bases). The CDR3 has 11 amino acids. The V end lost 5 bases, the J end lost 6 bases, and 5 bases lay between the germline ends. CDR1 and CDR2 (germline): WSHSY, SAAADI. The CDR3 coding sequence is TGCGCCAGCAGTACTAGCAATGAGCAGTTCTTC. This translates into CASSTSNEQFF.

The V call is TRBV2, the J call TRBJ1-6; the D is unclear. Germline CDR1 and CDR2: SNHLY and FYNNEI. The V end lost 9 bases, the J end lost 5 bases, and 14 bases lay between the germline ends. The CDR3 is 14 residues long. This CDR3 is CASSSAPNNSPLHF. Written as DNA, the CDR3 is TGTGCCAGTTCTTCGGCCCCGAATAATTCACCCCTCCACTTT.

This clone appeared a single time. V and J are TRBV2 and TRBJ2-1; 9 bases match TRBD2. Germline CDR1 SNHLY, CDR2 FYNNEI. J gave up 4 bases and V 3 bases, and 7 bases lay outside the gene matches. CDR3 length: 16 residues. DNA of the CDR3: TGTGCCAGCAGTGACCGGGGTAGCGGGGGATACAATGAGCAGTTCTTC. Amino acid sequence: CASSDRGSGGYNEQFF.

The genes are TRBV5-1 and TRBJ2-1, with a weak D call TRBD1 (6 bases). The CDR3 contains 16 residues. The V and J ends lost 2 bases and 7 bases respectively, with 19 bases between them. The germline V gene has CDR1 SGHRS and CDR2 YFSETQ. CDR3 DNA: TGCGCCAGCAGCTTTCGAGGTACAGGGCGGGCGAATGAGCAGTTCTTC. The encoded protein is CASSFRGTGRANEQFF. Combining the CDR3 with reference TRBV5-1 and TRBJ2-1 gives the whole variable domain KAGVTQTPRYLIKTRGQQVTLSCSPISGHRSVSWYQQTPGQGLQFLFEYFSETQRNKGNFPGRFSGRQFSNSRSEMNVSTLELGDSALYLCASSFRGTGRANEQFFGPGTRLTVL.

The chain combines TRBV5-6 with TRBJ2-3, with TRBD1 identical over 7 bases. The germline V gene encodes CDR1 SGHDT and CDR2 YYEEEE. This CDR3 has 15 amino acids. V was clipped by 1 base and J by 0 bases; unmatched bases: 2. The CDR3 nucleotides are TGTGCCAGCAGCTTGTGGGACAGAAGCACAGATACGCAGTATTTT. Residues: CASSLWDRSTDTQYF.

CDR3 nucleotides: TGTGCCAGCGCAACAGAAAACTCTGGAAACACCATATATTTT. Protein product: CASATENSGNTIYF. The V gene is TRBV25-1, the J gene TRBJ1-3; D is ambiguous. The CDR3 runs to 14 residues. The germline V and J ends were trimmed by 8 bases and 0 bases, with 11 bases remaining between them. Per germline, CDR1 MGHDK and CDR2 SYGVNS.

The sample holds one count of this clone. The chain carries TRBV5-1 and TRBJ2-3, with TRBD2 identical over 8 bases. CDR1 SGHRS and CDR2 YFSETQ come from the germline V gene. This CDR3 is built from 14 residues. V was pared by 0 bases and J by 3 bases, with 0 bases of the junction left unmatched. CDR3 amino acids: CASSLASGTDTQYF. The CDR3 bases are TGCGCCAGCAGCTTGGCTAGCGGGACAGATACGCAGTATTTT.

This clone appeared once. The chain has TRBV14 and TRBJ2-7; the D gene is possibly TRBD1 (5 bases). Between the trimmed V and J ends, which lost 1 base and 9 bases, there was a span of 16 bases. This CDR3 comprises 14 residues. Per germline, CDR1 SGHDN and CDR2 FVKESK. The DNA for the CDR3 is TGTGCCAGCAGCCAAGGAGACAGTATCGCGAGGCAGTACGTC. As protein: CASSQGDSIARQYV.

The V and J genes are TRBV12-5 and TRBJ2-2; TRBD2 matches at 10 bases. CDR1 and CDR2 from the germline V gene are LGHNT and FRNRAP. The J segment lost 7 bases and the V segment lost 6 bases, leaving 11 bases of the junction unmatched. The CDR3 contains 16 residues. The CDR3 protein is CASGPTTSGAIGELFF. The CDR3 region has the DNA TGTGCTAGTGGACCCACCACTAGCGGGGCAATCGGGGAGCTGTTTTTT. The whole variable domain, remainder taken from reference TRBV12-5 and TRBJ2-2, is DARVTQTPRHKVTEMGQEVTMRCQPILGHNTVFWYRQTMMQGLELLAYFRNRAPLDDSGMPKDRFSAEMPDATLATLKIQPSEPRDSAVYFCASGPTTSGAIGELFFGEGSRLTVL.

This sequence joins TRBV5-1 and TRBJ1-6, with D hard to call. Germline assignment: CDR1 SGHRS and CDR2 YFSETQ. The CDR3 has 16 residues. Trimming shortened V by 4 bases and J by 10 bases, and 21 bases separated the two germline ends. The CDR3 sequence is CASSPRTDAMRSPLHF. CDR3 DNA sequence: TGCGCCAGCAGCCCCCGGACGGACGCCATGCGATCACCCCTCCACTTT.

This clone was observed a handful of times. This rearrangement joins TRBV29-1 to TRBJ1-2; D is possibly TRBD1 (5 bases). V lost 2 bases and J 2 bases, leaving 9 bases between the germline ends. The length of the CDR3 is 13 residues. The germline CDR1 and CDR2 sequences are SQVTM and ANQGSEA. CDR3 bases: TGCAGCGTTGAAATGCAGGGAAACTATGGCTACACCTTC. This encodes CSVEMQGNYGYTF. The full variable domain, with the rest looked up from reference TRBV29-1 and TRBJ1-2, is SAVISQKPSRDICQRGTSLTIQCQVDSQVTMMFWYRQQPGQSLTLIATANQGSEATYESGFVIDKFPISRPNLTFSTLTVSNMSPEDSSIYLCSVEMQGNYGYTFGSGTRLTVV.

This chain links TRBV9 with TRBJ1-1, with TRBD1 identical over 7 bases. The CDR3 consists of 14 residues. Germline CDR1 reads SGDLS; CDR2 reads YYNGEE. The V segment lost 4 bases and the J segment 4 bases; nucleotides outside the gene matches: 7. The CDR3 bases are TGTGCCAGCAGCAGACAGGGCTTGCGCACTGAAGCTTTCTTT. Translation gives CASSRQGLRTEAFF.

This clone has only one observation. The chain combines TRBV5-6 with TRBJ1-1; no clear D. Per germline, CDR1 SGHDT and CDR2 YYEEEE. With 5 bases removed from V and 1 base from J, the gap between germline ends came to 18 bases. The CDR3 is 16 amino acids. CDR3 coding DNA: TGTGCCAGCAGAAGTAGAAGGTGGAGAGAGAACACTGAAGCTTTCTTT. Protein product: CASRSRRWRENTEAFF.

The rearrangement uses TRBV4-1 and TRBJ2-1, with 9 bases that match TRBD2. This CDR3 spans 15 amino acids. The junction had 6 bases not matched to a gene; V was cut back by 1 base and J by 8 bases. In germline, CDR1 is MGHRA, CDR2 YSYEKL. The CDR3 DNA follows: TGCGCCAGCAGCCAAGTTGCGGGGGGGCCCGATGAGCAGTTCTTC. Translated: CASSQVAGGPDEQFF.

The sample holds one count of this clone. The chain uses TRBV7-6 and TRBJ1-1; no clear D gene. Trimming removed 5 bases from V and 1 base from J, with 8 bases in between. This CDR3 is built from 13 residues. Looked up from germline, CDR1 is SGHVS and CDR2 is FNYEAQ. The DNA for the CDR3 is TGTGCCAGCAGCGTTACTGAGAACACTGAAGCTTTCTTT. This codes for CASSVTENTEAFF.

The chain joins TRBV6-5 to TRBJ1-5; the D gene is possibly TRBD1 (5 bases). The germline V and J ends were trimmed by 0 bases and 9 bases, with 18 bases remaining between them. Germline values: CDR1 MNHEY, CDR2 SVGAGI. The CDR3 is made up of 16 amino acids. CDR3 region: CASSYSRDSGASPQHF. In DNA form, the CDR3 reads TGTGCCAGCAGTTACTCACGGGACTCCGGGGCATCGCCCCAGCATTTT.

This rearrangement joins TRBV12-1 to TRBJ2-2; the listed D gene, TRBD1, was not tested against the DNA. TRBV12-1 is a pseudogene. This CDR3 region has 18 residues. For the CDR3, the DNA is TGTGCCAGCAGCCAAGAAAGACAGGCCAACCTGGACACCGGGGAGCTGTTTTTT. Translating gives CASSQERQANLDTGELFF.

As DNA, the CDR3 is TGTGCCAGCTCACCACCGGGGGCGGTCCAGGGATCCTACGAGCAGTACTTC. Translating gives CASSPPGAVQGSYEQYF. The rearrangement links TRBV18 to TRBJ2-5; D perhaps matches TRBD1 (6 bases). Judging by the DNA end, TRBJ2-7 fits better; the J call may be wrong. CDR1 is KGHSH and CDR2 is LQKENI in the germline V gene. The CDR3 is 17 amino acids.

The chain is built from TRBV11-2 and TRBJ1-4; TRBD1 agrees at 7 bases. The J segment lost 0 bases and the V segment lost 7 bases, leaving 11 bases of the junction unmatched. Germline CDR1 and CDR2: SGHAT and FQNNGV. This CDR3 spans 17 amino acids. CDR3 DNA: TGTGCCAGCACCCGCCGTGGGGACAGACCAACTAATGAAAAACTGTTTTTT. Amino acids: CASTRRGDRPTNEKLFF.